The 10 T cell receptor beta chains below were found in one sample sequenced in a study of lymphopenia after photon versus proton radiotherapy. Produced via immunoSEQ multiplex PCR; TCRdb's table is partial and in-frame only. The table shows about 68,000 clones, with approximately 90% occurring only once. The material sequenced was peripheral blood, taken from a patient treated with photon-based radiotherapy. These receptors were taken from a woman in her sixties or seventies with pancreatic cancer.

The rearrangement uses TRBV28 and TRBJ2-5, with 7 bases lining up with TRBD1. CDR3 length equals 14 residues. CDR1 is MDHEN and CDR2 is SYDVKM in the germline V gene. The ends lost 5 bases at V and 3 bases at J; junction bases unmatched: 6. This chain's CDR3 is CASSQGGAKETQYF. Here the CDR3 DNA reads TGTGCCAGCAGTCAAGGGGGCGCAAAAGAGACCCAGTACTTC. Supplemented by reference TRBV28 and TRBJ2-5, the full variable domain reads DVKVTQSSRYLVKRTGEKVFLECVQDMDHENMFWYRQDPGLGLRLIYFSYDVKMKEKGDIPEGYSVSREKKERFSLILESASTNQTSMYLCASSQGGAKETQYFGPGTRLLVL.

This clone has only one observation. The gene calls are TRBV28 and TRBJ2-1; D is undetermined. There are 15 residues in the CDR3. Trimming left V 3 bases short and J 0 bases short, with 9 bases between. Per the germline V gene, CDR1 is MDHEN and CDR2 is SYDVKM. The CDR3 sequence: CASSLGGSSYNEQFF. The CDR3 bases are TGTGCCAGCAGTTTGGGCGGAAGCTCCTACAATGAGCAGTTCTTC.

The CDR3: CASSRSGNPSATNEKLFF. CDR3 sequence (DNA): TGTGCCAGCAGCCGGTCAGGGAACCCATCTGCAACTAATGAAAAACTGTTTTTT. The V gene is TRBV9, the J gene TRBJ1-4, with D maybe TRBD1 (5 bases). Germline CDR1 SGDLS, CDR2 YYNGEE. There are 18 residues in the CDR3. The V gene lost 4 bases and the J gene lost 0 bases, with 19 bases spanning the gap.

The V and J genes are TRBV19 and TRBJ1-1; D is perhaps TRBD1 (5 bases). Trimming left V 7 bases short and J 4 bases short, with 16 bases between. Germline CDR1 and CDR2: LNHDA and SQIVND (reference sequence). The CDR3 runs to 14 residues. The CDR3 region has the DNA TGTGCCAGTAACCCCGGGACGAGGATCACTGAAGCTTTCTTT. Translating gives CASNPGTRITEAFF. Based on the CDR3 plus reference TRBV19 and TRBJ1-1, the full variable domain is DGGITQSPKYLFRKEGQNVTLSCEQNLNHDAMYWYRQDPGQGLRLIYYSQIVNDFQKGDIAEGYSVSREKKESFPLTVTSAQKNPTAFYLCASNPGTRITEAFFGQGTRLTVV.

This clone has just a few counts. This chain uses TRBV5-4 with TRBJ1-5; D is unclear. Deletions cut 4 bases from V and 8 bases from J, with 10 bases between. The germline gives CDR1 SGHNT, CDR2 YYREEE (reference sequence). CDR3 size: 12 residues. The CDR3 nucleotides are TGTGCCAGCAGCCAAGGTAATAAGCCCCAGCATTTT. This codes for CASSQGNKPQHF.

The rearrangement joins TRBV7-2 to TRBJ2-7; TRBD2 agrees at 9 bases. The CDR3 loop spans 15 amino acids. CDR1 and CDR2 from the germline V gene are SGHTA and FQGNSA. J lost 6 bases, V lost 5 bases, and 11 bases had no gene match. CDR3 loop: CASSRTGRGGAEQYF. Here the CDR3 DNA reads TGTGCCAGCAGCCGTACTGGGCGCGGGGGGGCCGAGCAGTACTTC.

The table lists this clone with a count of one. This chain uses TRBV15 with TRBJ2-1; possible D gene TRBD2, 6 bases. The germline V gene encodes CDR1 LNHNV and CDR2 YYDKDF (reference sequence). The CDR3 runs to 15 residues. Trimming left V 9 bases short and J 0 bases short, with 15 bases between. As DNA, the CDR3 is TGTGCCACTACTATGGGACTGAGCTCCTACAATGAGCAGTTCTTC. Translating it yields CATTMGLSSYNEQFF.

The rearrangement joins TRBV6-5 to TRBJ1-1; D call uncertain. The ends were cut back, 0 bases at V and 8 bases at J, with 10 bases in the middle. The CDR3 consists of 13 residues. Germline CDR1 MNHEY, CDR2 SVGAGI. The CDR3 sequence: CASSYSTHKEAFF. CDR3 DNA sequence: TGTGCCAGCAGTTACTCGACCCACAAAGAAGCTTTCTTT.

J is TRBJ2-7 and V is TRBV15; no firm D call. The CDR3 extends over 14 amino acids. Germline V CDR1 and CDR2: LNHNV, YYDKDF (reference sequence). V was cut by 2 bases and J by 4 bases, with 12 bases left in between. CDR3 sequence reads: CATSRSITEYEQYF. The CDR3, as DNA: TGTGCCACCAGCAGATCCATTACAGAGTACGAGCAGTACTTC.

The chain links TRBV9 to TRBJ2-1; D gene unclear. The germline gives CDR1 SGDLS, CDR2 YYNGEE. V was trimmed by 4 bases and J by 5 bases, leaving 7 bases between them. This CDR3 is 12 amino acids long. CDR3 residues: CASSPRDNEQFF. CDR3 bases: TGTGCCAGCAGCCCTAGAGACAATGAGCAGTTCTTC.